This T cell receptor beta chain was sequenced in a study of T cell responses to AZD1222 COVID-19 vaccine. General study points: The peak T cell response came first, and repertoires were sampled only after it. Nearly half of spike-specific TCRs reportedly target variant regions that are unmutated in the B.1.351 and B.1.1.7 variants.

Notes on this clone: Its antigen is still unknown.

This CDR3 has 12 amino acids. Germline V gene lookup returns CDR1 SGDLS and CDR2 YYNGEE. The V and J ends lost 3 bases and 4 bases respectively, with 7 bases between them. Repertoires were generated with immunoSEQ multiplex PCR, while TCRdb's copy carries only in-frame clones and drops some. The table records about 150,000 clones, roughly nine tenths of them present only once. The sequence was obtained from an adult in good health. V and J are TRBV9 and TRBJ1-2, with D perhaps TRBD1 (6 bases). The sequencing used peripheral blood, collected on day 0 of AZD1222 vaccination. The DNA of the CDR3 is TGTGCCAGCAGCGACAGGGTCTATGGCTACACCTTC. Encoded protein: CASSDRVYGYTF.